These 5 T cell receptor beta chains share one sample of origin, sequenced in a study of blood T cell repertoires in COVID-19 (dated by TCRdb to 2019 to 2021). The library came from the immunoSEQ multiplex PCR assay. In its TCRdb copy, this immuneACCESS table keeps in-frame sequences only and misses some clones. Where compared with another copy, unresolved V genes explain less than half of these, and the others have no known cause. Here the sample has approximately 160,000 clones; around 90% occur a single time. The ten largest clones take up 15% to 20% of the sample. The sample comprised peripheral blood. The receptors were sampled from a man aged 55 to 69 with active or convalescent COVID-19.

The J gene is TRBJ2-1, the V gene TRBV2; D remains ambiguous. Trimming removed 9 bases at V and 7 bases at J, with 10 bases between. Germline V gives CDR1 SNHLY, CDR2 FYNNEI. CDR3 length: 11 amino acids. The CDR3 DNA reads TGTGCCAGTAACCAGATTAATGAGCAGTTCTTC. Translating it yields CASNQINEQFF.

The CDR3 nucleotides are TGTGCCAGCAGTCAATCGGAGGGCTACACCTTC. It encodes CASSQSEGYTF. V and J are TRBV2 and TRBJ1-2; D unclear. This CDR3 region has 11 residues. CDR1 and CDR2 from the germline V gene are SNHLY and FYNNEI. Trimming shortened V by 5 bases and J by 8 bases, and 9 bases separated the two germline ends. Filled out from reference TRBV2 and TRBJ1-2, the complete variable domain reads EPEVTQTPSHQVTQMGQEVILRCVPISNHLYFYWYRQILGQKVEFLVSFYNNEISEKSEIFDDQFSVERPDGSNFTLKIRSTKLEDSAMYFCASSQSEGYTFGSGTRLTVV.

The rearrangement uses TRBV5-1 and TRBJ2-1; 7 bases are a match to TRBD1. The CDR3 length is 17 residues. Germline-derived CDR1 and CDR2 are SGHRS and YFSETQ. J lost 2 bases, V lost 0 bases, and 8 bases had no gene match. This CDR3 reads CASSLAATGQTYNEQFF. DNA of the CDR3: TGCGCCAGCAGCTTGGCCGCCACGGGACAGACCTACAATGAGCAGTTCTTC.

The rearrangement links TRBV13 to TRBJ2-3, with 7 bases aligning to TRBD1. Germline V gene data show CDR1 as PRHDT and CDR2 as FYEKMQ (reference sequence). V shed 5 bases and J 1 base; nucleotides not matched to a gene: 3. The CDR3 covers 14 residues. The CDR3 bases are TGTGCCAGCAGCCGGACAGGTGGCACAGATACGCAGTATTTT. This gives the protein CASSRTGGTDTQYF.

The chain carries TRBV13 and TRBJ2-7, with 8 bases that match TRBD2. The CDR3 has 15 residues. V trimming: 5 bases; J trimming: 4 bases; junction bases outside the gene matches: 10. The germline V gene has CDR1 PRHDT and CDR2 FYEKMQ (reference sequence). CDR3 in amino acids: CASSQRLASRYEQYF. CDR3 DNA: TGTGCCAGCAGCCAACGACTAGCGTCACGGTACGAGCAGTACTTC.